The entry below gives a single TCR beta chain sequence along with its context. The antigen remains unidentified. The PCR template was genomic DNA. Multiplex PCR with 30 forward and 13 reverse primers amplified the TCR beta CDR3. One entry per CDR3 protein results from TCRdb running MiXCR on the multiplex PCR reads. The top ten hold roughly 15% of the sample, which has a few hundred thousand distinct CDR3 sequences, roughly 48% seen once. This sample stems from a study of type 1 and type 2 diabetes patients. Study summary: The cohort mixed type 1 diabetes, type 2 diabetes and nondiabetic donors. T cells were magnetically sorted from PBMCs as CD4+ or CD8+ subsets. General study findings and limits: Type 2 diabetes patients had few highly-expanded CD4+ clones, median one.

Per the germline V gene, CDR1 is ENHRY and CDR2 is SYGVKD. The CDR3 has 13 residues. V dropped 4 bases and J dropped 5 bases, with 12 bases sitting between them. This TCR derives from a man aged 18 to 29 with type 2 diabetes. The gene calls are TRBV10-3 and TRBJ2-7; tentative D call: TRBD2 (6 bases). The sample consisted of peripheral blood mononuclear cells (PBMCs). For the CDR3, the DNA is TGTGCCATCAGTGGTGGAGGGTTCGACGAGCAGTACTTC. Its translation is CAISGGGFDEQYF.